These 20 T cell receptor beta chains were all obtained from the same sample, sequenced in a study of cytomegalovirus exposure and HLA in healthy donors. Some clones are missing from TCRdb's copy, which holds only in-frame ones; the method was immunoSEQ multiplex PCR. The sample consists of about 280,000 clones, roughly 90% of them appearing once. The sample consisted of PBMCs. All receptors come from a woman under 30 in good health and CMV-seronegative.

The chain couples TRBV18 to TRBJ2-5; D unresolved. This CDR3 has 13 residues. Germline CDR1 and CDR2: KGHSH and LQKENI. Trimming cost V 6 bases and J 2 bases, with 10 bases left between them. The chain's CDR3 is CASSRVLQETQYF. In DNA form, the CDR3 reads TGTGCCAGCTCCCGGGTCCTACAAGAGACCCAGTACTTC.

The chain carries TRBV29-1 and TRBJ2-2; 7 nucleotides align to TRBD2. This CDR3 is 15 amino acids long. The V segment lost 8 bases and the J segment 0 bases; nucleotides outside the gene matches: 9. Germline CDR1 is SQVTM and CDR2 is ANQGSEA. The CDR3 here is CSISGTSANTGELFF. The CDR3 DNA is TGCAGCATAAGCGGGACCTCTGCGAACACCGGGGAGCTGTTTTTT.

The chain uses TRBV19 and TRBJ2-7, with TRBD2 matching 9 bases. The CDR3 is 15 amino acids. Germline CDR1 and CDR2: LNHDA and SQIVND (reference sequence). V dropped 9 bases and J dropped 3; count of bases not matched to a gene: 12. CDR3 protein: CARSNPSGEHYEQYF. DNA of the CDR3: TGTGCCAGGAGCAACCCTAGCGGGGAACACTACGAGCAGTACTTC.

The chain links TRBV11-2 to TRBJ1-1; TRBD1 agrees at 9 bases. CDR1 and CDR2 from the germline V gene are SGHAT and FQNNGV. The CDR3 loop spans 16 amino acids. With V trimmed by 4 bases and J by 3 bases, 9 bases remained unmatched. CDR3 sequence (DNA): TGTGCCAGCAGCTCACAGGGGGCAGGTAGTCACACTGAAGCTTTCTTT. The encoded protein is CASSSQGAGSHTEAFF. Together with reference TRBV11-2 and TRBJ1-1, the CDR3 gives the full variable domain: EAGVAQSPRYKIIEKRQSVAFWCNPISGHATLYWYQQILGQGPKLLIQFQNNGVVDDSQLPKDRFSAERLKGVDSTLKIQPAKLEDSAVYLCASSSQGAGSHTEAFFGQGTRLTVV.

The V and J genes are TRBV27 and TRBJ1-2, with a tentative D call TRBD1 (5 bases). Germline assignment: CDR1 MNHEY and CDR2 SMNVEV (reference sequence). The V end was cut by 9 bases, the J end by 4 bases, with 30 bases between. The CDR3 consists of 18 residues. CDR3 in amino acids: CASMALVGGKGPGYGYTF. In nucleotides, the CDR3 is TGTGCCAGTATGGCCCTCGTGGGGGGGAAGGGTCCGGGCTATGGCTACACCTTC.

The chain joins TRBV14 to TRBJ2-7; D gene unclear. This CDR3 comprises 13 residues. The germline V gene encodes CDR1 SGHDN and CDR2 FVKESK. V lost 1 base to trimming and J lost 2 bases, with 6 bases between them. Written as DNA, the CDR3 is TGTGCCAGCAGCCAAGGTCGGGCCTACGAGCAGTACTTC. Its protein product is CASSQGRAYEQYF.

V usage is TRBV12-5 and J usage is TRBJ1-1, with D perhaps TRBD1 (6 bases). Trimming cost V 6 bases and J 1 base, with 6 bases left between them. Germline CDR1 is LGHNT and CDR2 is FRNRAP. This CDR3 region has 12 residues. The CDR3 reads CASGQGNTEAFF. DNA for the CDR3: TGTGCTAGTGGACAGGGGAACACTGAAGCTTTCTTT.

The count of this clone is one. The V gene is TRBV5-1, the J gene TRBJ1-1; 11 bases line up with TRBD1. Germline V gene data show CDR1 as SGHRS and CDR2 as YFSETQ. There are 12 residues in the CDR3. Trimming removed 3 bases from V and 11 bases from J; junction bases left unmatched: 3. CDR3 in amino acids: CASSWDRGSAFF. CDR3 bases: TGCGCCAGCAGCTGGGACAGGGGGTCGGCTTTCTTT.

V usage is TRBV28 and J usage is TRBJ2-1; 10 nucleotides line up with TRBD2. The germline gives CDR1 MDHEN, CDR2 SYDVKM. The CDR3 covers 14 residues. J was trimmed by 10 bases and V by 3 bases; bases with no gene match: 6. CDR3 in DNA: TGTGCCAGCAGTTTCCTAGCGGGAGAGGGGGAGCAGTTCTTC. This sequence encodes CASSFLAGEGEQFF. The full variable domain, completed using reference TRBV28 and TRBJ2-1, is DVKVTQSSRYLVKRTGEKVFLECVQDMDHENMFWYRQDPGLGLRLIYFSYDVKMKEKGDIPEGYSVSREKKERFSLILESASTNQTSMYLCASSFLAGEGEQFFGPGTRLTVL.

This clone turned up a few times. V is TRBV4-1 and J is TRBJ2-1, with no clear D. Germline loops: CDR1 MGHRA, CDR2 YSYEKL. V was cut by 3 bases and J by 4 bases, with 7 bases left in between. The CDR3 is 13 amino acids. CDR3 loop: CASSHVEYNEQFF. The CDR3 bases are TGCGCCAGCAGCCACGTCGAGTACAATGAGCAGTTCTTC.

This chain joins TRBV7-9 and TRBJ1-1; D gene uncertain. CDR1 is SEHNR and CDR2 is FQNEAQ in the germline V gene (reference sequence). Trimming cost V 5 bases and J 3 bases, with 7 bases left between them. The CDR3 consists of 12 residues. CDR3 sequence: CASSPEDTEAFF. The DNA of the CDR3 is TGTGCCAGCAGCCCAGAAGACACTGAAGCTTTCTTT.

The chain combines TRBV20-1 with TRBJ2-3; D is unresolved. CDR3 length: 11 residues. Trimming removed 7 bases at V and 2 bases at J, with 7 bases between. Looked up from germline, CDR1 is DFQATT and CDR2 is SNEGSKA (reference sequence). CDR3 region: CSVSNTDTQYF. The CDR3 nucleotides read TGCAGTGTTTCTAACACAGATACGCAGTATTTT.

The chain is built from TRBV19 and TRBJ2-7; 7 bases are a match to TRBD2. CDR1 is LNHDA, CDR2 SQIVND, per germline (reference sequence). V gave up 4 bases and J gave up 3 bases; unmatched junction bases: 9. CDR3 length: 15 amino acids. CDR3 bases: TGTGCCAGTAGTAACCCCATGGGAGGGTTCTACGAGCAGTACTTC. Translated: CASSNPMGGFYEQYF.

The CDR3 DNA follows: TGTGCCAGCAGCTTAGCTAGCGGGAGGGTCGATGAGCAGTTCTTC. It translates to CASSLASGRVDEQFF. This sequence joins TRBV11-2 and TRBJ2-1, with 12 bases lining up with TRBD2. This CDR3 comprises 15 residues. The trim removed 1 base at V and 8 bases at J, leaving 3 bases unmatched. Germline CDR1 is SGHAT and CDR2 is FQNNGV.

The chain employs TRBV5-4 and TRBJ1-4, with D unresolved. V gave up 0 bases and J gave up 8 bases, with 8 bases separating them. Per germline, CDR1 SGHNT and CDR2 YYREEE (reference sequence). The CDR3 is 13 residues long. The CDR3 sequence: CASSLALTEKLFF. The CDR3 DNA reads as TGTGCCAGCAGCTTGGCCCTAACGGAAAAACTGTTTTTT.

The chain couples TRBV28 to TRBJ1-1, with TRBD1 identical over 8 bases. The V segment lost 6 bases and the J segment 2 bases; nucleotides outside the gene matches: 2. Looked up from germline, CDR1 is MDHEN and CDR2 is SYDVKM. This CDR3 has 13 residues. The CDR3 here is CASRTGVNTEAFF. The CDR3 nucleotides read TGTGCCAGCAGGACAGGGGTAAACACTGAAGCTTTCTTT.

V gene TRBV2 combines with J gene TRBJ2-3; 8 bases agree with TRBD2. V shed 10 bases, J shed 1 base, and the junction held 7 bases outside the gene matches. CDR1 is SNHLY and CDR2 is FYNNEI in the germline V gene. There are 14 residues in the CDR3. The CDR3 loop is CANNPAGGTDTQYF. CDR3 bases: TGTGCCAACAATCCAGCGGGGGGCACAGATACGCAGTATTTT.

In this sample, this clone turned up a few times. V is TRBV7-9 and J is TRBJ1-1; D uncertain. The CDR3 extends over 15 amino acids. CDR1 SEHNR and CDR2 FQNEAQ come from the germline V gene (reference sequence). Trimming pared 5 bases from V and 0 bases from J, leaving 13 bases between. The CDR3 DNA sequence: TGTGCCAGCAGCCCCCCCGGGAGGATGAACACTGAAGCTTTCTTT. Translating it yields CASSPPGRMNTEAFF.

The chain has TRBV4-1 and TRBJ1-2; tentatively, D is TRBD1 (5 bases). The germline gives CDR1 MGHRA, CDR2 YSYEKL. V was cut by 0 bases and J by 12 bases, with 14 bases left in between. This CDR3 has 13 residues. The CDR3 bases are TGCGCCAGCAGCCAAGATTCTTTGGAGGGGAACACCTTC. This gives the protein CASSQDSLEGNTF.

The chain carries TRBV25-1 and TRBJ2-2; TRBD1 agrees at 9 bases. The CDR3 has 16 amino acids. V gave up 3 bases and J gave up 6 bases; unmatched junction bases: 8. Germline V gene lookup returns CDR1 MGHDK and CDR2 SYGVNS. As DNA, the CDR3 is TGTGCCAGCAGTGATCCGGGACAGGGTCGAGCCGGGGAGCTGTTTTTT. Protein product: CASSDPGQGRAGELFF.